Below are 25 T cell receptor beta chains sequenced from a single sample in a study of T cell repertoires in cytomegalovirus infection. These TCRs are of unknown antigen specificity. TCRdb processed the reads anew with MiXCR; each CDR3 protein has one entry. Of some 350,000 distinct CDR3 sequences detected, nearly 35% appear once; the ten largest clones hold approximately 13%. Sequencing was performed on cultured PBMCs, taken from culture after CMV antigen stimulation. All receptors derive from a human donor in good health (CMV status not recorded). Some clones in this sample may be carry-over from other donors' samples.

The V call is TRBV6-1, the J call TRBJ2-1; D could derive from TRBD1 or TRBD2 (6 bases each). V gave up 7 bases and J gave up 10 bases, with 20 bases separating them. This CDR3 comprises 14 residues. Germline V gene sequence: CDR1 MNHNS, CDR2 SASEGT. CDR3 residues: CASTRGTPAREQFF. The DNA for the CDR3 is TGTGCCAGCACAAGGGGGACTCCCGCGAGGGAGCAGTTCTTC.

A word on this clonotype: At one end, the junction sequence differs from germline, possibly due to a read error. This chain connects TRBV6-5 to TRBJ2-3; 11 bases agree with TRBD2. CDR3 length: 15 amino acids. Germline CDR1 reads MNHEY; CDR2 reads SVGAGI. In nucleotides, the CDR3 is TGTGCCAGCAGTTCCACTAGCGGGAGAGGAGATGCGCAGTATTTT. Protein sequence: CASSSTSGRGDAQYF.

The rearrangement joins TRBV4-1 to TRBJ2-3; 8 nucleotides match TRBD2. Trimming at V came to 1 base and at J to 4 bases, leaving 1 base not matched to a gene. Germline V gives CDR1 MGHRA, CDR2 YSYEKL. CDR3 length: 14 residues. For the CDR3, the DNA is TGCGCCAGCAGCCAAGTTAGCGGGGCAGATACGCAGTATTTT. It translates to CASSQVSGADTQYF.

This clonotype was found a few times. CDR3 sequence (DNA): TGTGCCAGCAGCTTAAATAGACCGGGTAGTGAGCAGTTCTTC. This translates into CASSLNRPGSEQFF. This rearrangement joins TRBV7-6 to TRBJ2-1; D remains ambiguous. This CDR3 region has 14 residues. The germline gives CDR1 SGHVS, CDR2 FNYEAQ. V was trimmed by 2 bases and J by 9 bases, leaving 14 bases between them.

The chain combines TRBV12-5 with TRBJ2-1; 8 nucleotides align to TRBD1. The CDR3 is made up of 16 amino acids. V lost 3 bases, J lost 8 bases, and 12 bases stayed unmatched. Germline V gene lookup returns CDR1 LGHNT and CDR2 FRNRAP. CDR3 protein: CASGLIRTGKEHEQFF. Written as DNA, the CDR3 is TGTGCTAGTGGTTTAATAAGGACAGGGAAGGAGCATGAGCAGTTCTTC.

This chain uses TRBV11-2 with TRBJ2-7; 9 positions match TRBD1. Per germline, CDR1 SGHAT and CDR2 FQNNGV. The trim removed 7 bases at V and 5 bases at J, leaving 15 bases unmatched. The CDR3 covers 16 residues. The CDR3, as DNA: TGTGCCAGCACCCTCGAACCGGGACAGGGTTTCGACGAGCAGTACTTC. This translates into CASTLEPGQGFDEQYF.

This clonotype was detected only a few times. The chain combines TRBV4-1 with TRBJ1-4; 11 nucleotides line up with TRBD1. Germline CDR1 MGHRA, CDR2 YSYEKL. This CDR3 comprises 15 residues. V shed 4 bases and J 6 bases; nucleotides not matched to a gene: 4. Here the CDR3 DNA reads TGCGCCAGCAGCCCCAGGACAGGGGGCGATGAAAAACTGTTTTTT. Translating gives CASSPRTGGDEKLFF.

The rearrangement joins TRBV20-1 to TRBJ1-1, with 9 positions matching TRBD1. Trimming took 3 bases from V and 2 from J; bases not matched to a gene: 10. The CDR3 extends over 16 amino acids. Looked up from germline, CDR1 is DFQATT and CDR2 is SNEGSKA (reference sequence). The CDR3 loop reads CSASERDRVTNTEAFF. In DNA form, the CDR3 reads TGCAGTGCTAGTGAACGGGACAGGGTAACCAACACTGAAGCTTTCTTT.

This clonotype was seen more than once but under ten times. This chain uses TRBV20-1 with TRBJ2-7; 12 nucleotides match TRBD1. The V segment lost 5 bases and the J segment 3 bases; nucleotides outside the gene matches: 8. Germline loops: CDR1 DFQATT, CDR2 SNEGSKA (reference sequence). CDR3 length: 15 amino acids. The CDR3 protein is CSAYFRDRGHYEQYF. CDR3 bases: TGCAGTGCTTACTTCCGGGACAGGGGGCACTACGAGCAGTACTTC.

V and J are TRBV4-1 and TRBJ1-2, with TRBD1 identical over 7 bases. The CDR3 sequence is 15 residues long. J gave up 4 bases and V 0 bases, and 5 bases lay outside the gene matches. Per germline, CDR1 MGHRA and CDR2 YSYEKL. The CDR3 DNA follows: TGCGCCAGCAGCCAAGAGAAAGGGGGCGCCTATGGCTACACCTTC. This encodes CASSQEKGGAYGYTF.

This clonotype was seen a few times. The chain employs TRBV6-6 and TRBJ2-1; D may be TRBD1 (6 bases). CDR3 length: 13 amino acids. Germline CDR1 MNHNY, CDR2 SVGAGI (reference sequence). Trimming removed 2 bases from V and 9 bases from J, with 11 bases in between. CDR3 sequence (DNA): TGTGCCAGCAGTTACCCCATACAGGGTGAGCAGTTCTTC. Translation gives CASSYPIQGEQFF.

V usage is TRBV27 and J usage is TRBJ1-6, with 7 bases matching TRBD1. V shed 6 bases, J shed 10 bases, and the junction held 6 bases outside the gene matches. The CDR3 loop spans 13 amino acids. CDR1 is MNHEY, CDR2 SMNVEV, per germline (reference sequence). CDR3 bases: TGTGCCAGCAGGGGGACAGCAGGATCACCCCTCCACTTT. It codes for CASRGTAGSPLHF.

This clonotype was counted once. CDR3 nucleotide sequence: TGTGCCAGTTCCCGGGGTCAAGGCTGGGACACTGAAGCTTTCTTT. This translates into CASSRGQGWDTEAFF. The V and J genes are TRBV19 and TRBJ1-1, with D unresolved. CDR1 and CDR2 from the germline V gene are LNHDA and SQIVND (reference sequence). Trimming removed 8 bases at V and 3 bases at J, with 19 bases between. CDR3 length: 15 amino acids.

The rearrangement joins TRBV6-6 to TRBJ2-2, with 9 bases identical to TRBD1. CDR1 MNHNY and CDR2 SVGAGI come from the germline V gene (reference sequence). J gave up 6 bases and V 2 bases, and 4 bases lay outside the gene matches. The CDR3 is made up of 15 amino acids. The CDR3 region has the DNA TGTGCCAGCAGTTACCGGGGACAGGGACCCGGGGAGCTGTTTTTT. Its protein product is CASSYRGQGPGELFF.

The chain employs TRBV7-2 and TRBJ1-4, with 8 bases lining up with TRBD1. Per germline, CDR1 SGHTA and CDR2 FQGNSA. Unmatched junction bases numbered 4, after V lost 5 bases and J lost 2 bases. The CDR3 is 15 amino acids. This CDR3 reads CASSANRGTNEKLFF. In DNA, the CDR3 is TGTGCCAGCAGCGCTAACAGGGGGACTAATGAAAAACTGTTTTTT.

This clonotype was found a few times. The V and J genes are TRBV28 and TRBJ1-1, with no clear D. CDR3 length: 12 residues. V lost 6 bases to trimming and J lost 4 bases, with 9 bases between them. Per the germline V gene, CDR1 is MDHEN and CDR2 is SYDVKM. The CDR3 sequence is CASSELVTEAFF. Here the CDR3 DNA reads TGTGCCAGCAGCGAACTGGTCACTGAAGCTTTCTTT.

The chain carries TRBV10-2 and TRBJ2-3; D is unresolved. Germline lookup yields CDR1 WSHSY and CDR2 SAAADI. The CDR3 consists of 20 residues. V was cut by 5 bases and J by 6 bases, with 33 bases left in between. CDR3 coding DNA: TGCGCCAGCAGTCCGACTCCTGCTGAGATCGTCTTGGAGCGTACGGATACGCAGTATTTT. Protein product: CASSPTPAEIVLERTDTQYF.

The chain employs TRBV28 and TRBJ1-3; no clear D gene. The CDR3 is 13 residues long. The ends were cut back, 5 bases at V and 2 bases at J, with 7 bases in the middle. Germline V gene sequence: CDR1 MDHEN, CDR2 SYDVKM. CDR3 sequence: CASSKNTGNTIYF. In nucleotides, the CDR3 is TGTGCCAGCAGTAAAAACACTGGAAACACCATATATTTT.

The chain has TRBV12-3 or TRBV12-4 and TRBJ2-3, with 8 bases lining up with TRBD1. This CDR3 comprises 20 residues. V lost 5 bases, J lost 1 base, and 20 bases stayed unmatched. The CDR3 protein is CASSLQAGRGRTPGTDTQYF. The CDR3 nucleotides are TGTGCCAGCAGTCTACAGGCGGGCAGGGGGCGCACCCCCGGCACAGATACGCAGTATTTT.

This clonotype was counted many times. V and J are TRBV7-2 and TRBJ1-1; D is unclear. The CDR3 covers 13 residues. Trimming removed 1 base at V and 3 bases at J, with 6 bases between. The germline CDR1 and CDR2 sequences are SGHTA and FQGNSA. The CDR3 nucleotides are TGTGCCAGCAGCTTAGGGAGATACACTGAAGCTTTCTTT. Its protein product is CASSLGRYTEAFF.

This chain uses TRBV6-6 with TRBJ2-7; tentatively, D is TRBD1 (6 bases). Trimming removed 5 bases at V and 1 base at J, with 15 bases between. Germline V gene lookup returns CDR1 MNHNY and CDR2 SVGAGI (reference sequence). This CDR3 comprises 15 residues. The CDR3 nucleotides are TGTGCCAGCAGTCTTACCCCAGGGGTGTCCTACGAGCAGTACTTC. This translates into CASSLTPGVSYEQYF.

This clonotype was observed a handful of times. V is TRBV7-9 and J is TRBJ1-4; D ambiguous. V gave up 3 bases and J gave up 4 bases, with 12 bases separating them. From germline, CDR1 is SEHNR and CDR2 FQNEAQ (reference sequence). There are 15 residues in the CDR3. The CDR3 loop is CASSLGRTFNEKLFF. The CDR3 DNA is TGTGCCAGCAGCTTGGGAAGGACTTTTAATGAAAAACTGTTTTTT.

This clonotype was seen repeatedly, ten times or more. This chain links TRBV7-9 with TRBJ1-1; D might be TRBD1 (6 bases). The CDR3 sequence is 15 residues long. Deletions cut 5 bases from V and 5 bases from J, with 18 bases between. Germline loops: CDR1 SEHNR, CDR2 FQNEAQ (reference sequence). CDR3 in DNA: TGTGCCAGCAGCCCAGGACAGTTCTCCGATACTGAAGCTTTCTTT. Translation gives CASSPGQFSDTEAFF.

A remark on this clonotype: This may be a read error, as it is one base from a much larger clone. The rearrangement uses TRBV6-6 and TRBJ1-5, with TRBD1 matching 9 bases. Germline lookup yields CDR1 MNHNY and CDR2 SVGAGI (reference sequence). The length of the CDR3 is 14 residues. The DNA for the CDR3 is TGTCCCAGCAGTGGACAGGGGAGTAATCAGCCCCAGCATTTT. It translates to CPSSGQGSNQPQHF.

This clonotype was picked up a small number of times. This chain joins TRBV6-2 or TRBV6-3 and TRBJ1-2; unclear D gene. Germline CDR1 and CDR2: MNHEY and SVGEGT. The ends were cut back, 6 bases at V and 5 bases at J, with 22 bases in the middle. The CDR3 runs 16 residues. CDR3 protein: CASSKQMTQTAYGYTF. DNA of the CDR3: TGTGCCAGCAGCAAACAAATGACCCAAACTGCGTATGGCTACACCTTC.